Below, one TCR beta chain is given with its context. Its antigen is unknown. One entry per CDR3 protein, called by TCRdb with MiXCR from the reads. The sample holds approximately 340,000 distinct CDR3 sequences, 29% seen once. This sample was included in a study of T cell repertoires in cytomegalovirus infection. Across the study: CMV epitopes, recently identified HLA-C-restricted and well-studied HLA-B-restricted, were used. Both CMV infection and a matching HLA type were indicated by public TCR beta signatures. General study results and limits: The response measured ex vivo was dominated by TCR beta clonotypes (HLA-C-restricted and CMV-specific).

V gave up 5 bases and J gave up 3 bases; unmatched junction bases: 9. This CDR3 region has 15 residues. The germline gives CDR1 MGHRA, CDR2 YSYEKL. The sequencing used cultured PBMCs, collected from culture after CMV antigen stimulation. This sequence originates from a human donor in good health (CMV status not recorded). Some clones in this sample may be carry-over from other donors' samples. The rearrangement uses TRBV4-1 and TRBJ2-7; 8 nucleotides match TRBD1. CDR3 in amino acids: CASSKDREGHYEQYF. The DNA for the CDR3 is TGCGCCAGCAGCAAGGACAGGGAAGGACACTACGAGCAGTACTTC.